The 15 T cell receptor beta chains in this list originate from one sample, sequenced in a study of radiotherapy plus CTLA-4 blockade in lung cancer. The method was immunoSEQ multiplex PCR; TCRdb's version includes in-frame clones alone and lacks a portion of them. The sample contains some 110,000 clones, over 65% of which appear only once. The specimen was peripheral blood, collected from a patient treated with radiotherapy plus ipilimumab. The receptors were gathered from a human donor with non-small cell lung cancer that progressed on radiotherapy plus ipilimumab. Some clones in this sample may be carry-over from other donors' samples.

The J gene is TRBJ2-6, the V gene TRBV7-2; TRBD2 is a possible D gene (6 bases). The CDR3 runs 14 residues. Germline loops: CDR1 SGHTA, CDR2 FQGNSA. The V and J ends lost 2 bases and 10 bases respectively, with 12 bases between them. The CDR3 nucleotides are TGTGCCAGCAGCTTACTGGAGGGTTGGAACGTCCTGACTTTC. It encodes CASSLLEGWNVLTF.

This clone has only a few counts. The chain is built from TRBV7-2 and TRBJ1-2, with TRBD1 matching 7 bases. CDR3 length: 16 residues. V trimming: 5 bases; J trimming: 4 bases; junction bases outside the gene matches: 13. Germline V gives CDR1 SGHTA, CDR2 FQGNSA. The CDR3 loop reads CASSQTGRGRSYGYTF. CDR3 in DNA: TGTGCCAGCAGCCAAACGGGGAGGGGGCGCTCCTATGGCTACACCTTC.

This clone has a single count. V is TRBV5-8 and J is TRBJ1-1; 7 bases line up with TRBD1. After removal of 3 bases from V and 0 bases from J, the junction contained 8 bases not matched to a gene. This CDR3 has 16 amino acids. Germline assignment: CDR1 SGHTS and CDR2 YDEGEE. CDR3 loop: CASSWTGVTMNTEAFF. CDR3 sequence (DNA): TGTGCCAGCAGCTGGACAGGCGTTACCATGAACACTGAAGCTTTCTTT.

V is TRBV19 and J is TRBJ1-5; 9 nucleotides line up with TRBD1. The length of the CDR3 is 17 residues. V was clipped by 7 bases and J by 6 bases; unmatched bases: 16. CDR1 and CDR2 (germline): LNHDA, SQIVND (reference sequence). The DNA of the CDR3 is TGTGCCAGTACCCCCGGGACAGGGAGAGGAGCTGGTCAGCCCCAGCATTTT. It specifies CASTPGTGRGAGQPQHF. Full variable domain (rest looked up from reference TRBV19 and TRBJ1-5): DGGITQSPKYLFRKEGQNVTLSCEQNLNHDAMYWYRQDPGQGLRLIYYSQIVNDFQKGDIAEGYSVSREKKESFPLTVTSAQKNPTAFYLCASTPGTGRGAGQPQHFGDGTRLSIL.

The V gene is TRBV18, the J gene TRBJ2-7, with TRBD2 as a possible D gene (5 bases). V lost 8 bases and J 6 bases, leaving 14 bases between the germline ends. This CDR3 comprises 12 residues. Germline V CDR1 and CDR2: KGHSH, LQKENI. This chain's CDR3 is CASHDWGAEQYF. The CDR3 region has the DNA TGTGCCAGCCACGACTGGGGAGCCGAGCAGTACTTC.

This chain joins TRBV23-1 and TRBJ2-7; no reliable D call. TRBV23-1 is filed as an ORF, its function uncertain. V lost 6 bases, J lost 0 bases, and 12 bases lay in between. The CDR3 is made up of 14 amino acids. The CDR3, as DNA: TGCGCCAGCAGCCAGACATCGACCTCCTACGAGCAGTACTTC. Its translation: CASSQTSTSYEQYF.

This sequence joins TRBV7-2 and TRBJ1-3; no definite D call. Germline CDR1 is SGHTA and CDR2 is FQGNSA. The CDR3 contains 16 residues. Trimming took off 4 bases at V and 1 base at J, with 14 bases between the two ends. The CDR3 reads CASSSPITGSGNTIYF. The CDR3 DNA sequence: TGTGCCAGCAGCTCACCTATTACGGGGTCTGGAAACACCATATATTTT.

The chain links TRBV15 to TRBJ2-1; maybe TRBD1 (5 bases). The V gene's germline CDR1 is LNHNV and CDR2 YYDKDF (reference sequence). V lost 3 bases, J lost 5 bases, and 11 bases lay in between. This CDR3 has 14 residues. The CDR3 region is CATSSPTGNNEQFF. CDR3 in DNA: TGTGCCACCAGCAGCCCAACAGGTAACAATGAGCAGTTCTTC.

A few counts support this clone. The chain links TRBV7-2 to TRBJ1-3, with a tentative D call TRBD1 (5 bases). The germline CDR1 and CDR2 sequences are SGHTA and FQGNSA. V shed 5 bases and J shed 0 bases, with 11 bases lying between them. The CDR3 covers 15 residues. The DNA for the CDR3 is TGTGCCAGCAGCATAACTACAGGCTCTGGAAACACCATATATTTT. It encodes CASSITTGSGNTIYF.

This clone was found a few times. The identical CDR3 is also encoded by other nucleotide sequences in the sample. The rearrangement links TRBV19 to TRBJ2-3; D is unclear. The CDR3 length is 13 residues. Germline lookup yields CDR1 LNHDA and CDR2 SQIVND (reference sequence). V lost 4 bases to trimming and J lost 7 bases, with 12 bases between them. The CDR3 DNA reads TGTGCCAGTAGTACTATCAGTCCTCATACGCAGTATTTT. As protein: CASSTISPHTQYF.

V gene TRBV6-1 combines with J gene TRBJ1-2, with 8 bases matching TRBD1. CDR3 length equals 21 residues. With 0 bases clipped from V and 6 bases from J, the junction kept 24 bases outside the gene matches. Germline loops: CDR1 MNHNS, CDR2 SASEGT. DNA of the CDR3: TGTGCCAGCAGTGAAGCAATGGGGATTCCGGCCTCCGGGACAGGCGGGGATGGCTACACCTTC. It is translated as CASSEAMGIPASGTGGDGYTF.

Only one count was recorded for this clone. This chain links TRBV6-4 with TRBJ1-3, with D unclear. V gave up 0 bases and J gave up 0 bases, with 9 bases separating them. The CDR3 length is 16 residues. Germline V gene lookup returns CDR1 MRHNA and CDR2 SNTAGT. The DNA for the CDR3 is TGTGCCAGCAGTGACTCCCCGGATCTCTCTGGAAACACCATATATTTT. This sequence encodes CASSDSPDLSGNTIYF.

V and J are TRBV7-9 and TRBJ1-3; 7 bases match TRBD1. This CDR3 comprises 14 residues. The V gene's germline CDR1 is SEHNR and CDR2 FQNEAQ (reference sequence). The trim removed 5 bases at V and 4 bases at J, leaving 5 bases unmatched. The CDR3 bases are TGTGCCAGCAGCACAACAGGGGTAGGAAACACCATATATTTT. This translates into CASSTTGVGNTIYF.

V usage is TRBV7-6 and J usage is TRBJ2-7; the match to TRBD1 covers 10 bases. V was clipped by 5 bases and J by 2 bases; unmatched bases: 6. Germline CDR1 and CDR2: SGHVS and FNYEAQ. The CDR3 is 15 amino acids. CDR3 DNA: TGTGCCAGCAGCACGACGGGACAGGGGCCCTACGAGCAGTACTTC. Translated, it gives CASSTTGQGPYEQYF.

The J gene is TRBJ2-1, the V gene TRBV27, with 8 positions matching TRBD2. The germline V gene has CDR1 MNHEY and CDR2 SMNVEV (reference sequence). This CDR3 has 13 amino acids. Trimming removed 6 bases from V and 8 bases from J; junction bases left unmatched: 6. The DNA of the CDR3 is TGTGCCAGCAGCGAACTAGCGGTAGATGAGCAGTTCTTC. Protein sequence: CASSELAVDEQFF.